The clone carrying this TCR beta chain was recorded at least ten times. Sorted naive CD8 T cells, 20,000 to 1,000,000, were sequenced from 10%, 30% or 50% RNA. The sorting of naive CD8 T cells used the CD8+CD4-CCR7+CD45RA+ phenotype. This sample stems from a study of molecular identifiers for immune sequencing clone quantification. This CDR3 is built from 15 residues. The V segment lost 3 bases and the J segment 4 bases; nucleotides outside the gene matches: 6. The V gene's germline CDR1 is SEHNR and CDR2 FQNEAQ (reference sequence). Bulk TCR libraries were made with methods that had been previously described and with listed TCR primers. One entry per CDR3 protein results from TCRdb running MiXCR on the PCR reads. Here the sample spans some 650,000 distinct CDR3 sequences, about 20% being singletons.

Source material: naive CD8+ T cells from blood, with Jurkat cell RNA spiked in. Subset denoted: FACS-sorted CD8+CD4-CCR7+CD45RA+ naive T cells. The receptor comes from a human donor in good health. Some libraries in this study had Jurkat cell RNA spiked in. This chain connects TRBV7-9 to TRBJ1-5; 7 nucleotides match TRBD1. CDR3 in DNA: TGTGCCAGCAGCTTCGCGGGACAGCATAATCAGCCCCAGCATTTT. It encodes CASSFAGQHNQPQHF.